One sample yielded the 18 T cell receptor beta chains listed below, sequenced in a study of T-cell memory formation after mild COVID-19. MiXCR, applied by TCRdb to the 5' RACE reads, yields one record per CDR3 protein. Of about 470,000 distinct CDR3 sequences detected, around 25% appear once; the ten largest clones hold roughly an eighth. The sequencing sample was made of PBMCs or a T cell subset sorted from them (not recorded which). The receptors stem from an adult woman who had mild COVID-19 (a few samples of this study predate the infection). Cell type and time point are not known.

The table lists this clonotype with a few counts. The chain links TRBV4-1 to TRBJ1-2; D gene uncertain. V shed 0 bases and J shed 2 bases, with 4 bases lying between them. Germline V lookup: CDR1 MGHRA, CDR2 YSYEKL. This CDR3 has 13 amino acids. As DNA, the CDR3 is TGCGCCAGCAGCCAAGATATCAACTATGGCTACACCTTC. Translating it yields CASSQDINYGYTF.

This clonotype was counted a few times. This chain uses TRBV5-1 with TRBJ2-7; 13 bases are shared with TRBD2. V lost 3 bases and J lost 4; bases outside the gene matches: 4. The CDR3 runs to 15 residues. Germline CDR1 and CDR2: SGHRS and YFSETQ. The CDR3 bases are TGCGCCAGCAGCTCGACTAGCGGGGGGACGTACGAGCAGTACTTC. Protein: CASSSTSGGTYEQYF.

The V call is TRBV24-1, the J call TRBJ2-1; D tentatively fits TRBD1 or TRBD2 (6 bases each). The CDR3 sequence is 16 residues long. Germline V CDR1 and CDR2: KGHDR, SFDVKD. Trimming shortened V by 5 bases and J by 0 bases, and 13 bases separated the two germline ends. CDR3 sequence (DNA): TGTGCCACCAGTGGGCGGGGACAAACCTCCTACAATGAGCAGTTCTTC. It encodes CATSGRGQTSYNEQFF.

This clonotype has more than one count but fewer than ten. The V gene is TRBV11-2, the J gene TRBJ2-2; D not resolved. V gave up 4 bases and J gave up 6 bases, with 24 bases separating them. The germline CDR1 and CDR2 sequences are SGHAT and FQNNGV. The CDR3 loop spans 18 amino acids. This CDR3 is CASSSLRGSPLMAGELFF. The CDR3 DNA reads TGTGCCAGCAGCTCACTCAGAGGAAGCCCACTGATGGCCGGGGAGCTGTTTTTT.

This chain joins TRBV5-1 and TRBJ1-1, with a possible D match to TRBD1 (6 bases). Per germline, CDR1 SGHRS and CDR2 YFSETQ. V was pared by 4 bases and J by 0 bases, with 10 bases between. The CDR3 extends over 14 amino acids. The CDR3 loop reads CASSEGVLNTEAFF. The CDR3 DNA follows: TGCGCCAGCAGCGAGGGGGTCTTGAACACTGAAGCTTTCTTT.

The CDR3 bases are TGCGCCAGCAGTCCGGTAATCGGGGCGGAATCCTACAATGAGCAGTTCTTC. This gives the protein CASSPVIGAESYNEQFF. The chain carries TRBV5-1 and TRBJ2-1, with D perhaps assigned TRBD1 or TRBD2 (5 bases each). The CDR3 contains 17 residues. V lost 5 bases, J lost 1 base, and 19 bases lay in between. Germline CDR1 reads SGHRS; CDR2 reads YFSETQ.

This clonotype was observed a few times. The chain recombines TRBV28 with TRBJ1-5; TRBD1 matches at 8 bases. J lost 5 bases, V lost 4 bases, and 16 bases had no gene match. The CDR3 extends over 18 amino acids. Germline values: CDR1 MDHEN, CDR2 SYDVKM. CDR3 in amino acids: CASSSQTFKGQDYQPQHF. As DNA, the CDR3 is TGTGCCAGCAGTTCTCAAACATTTAAGGGACAGGATTATCAGCCCCAGCATTTT.

The J gene is TRBJ1-3, the V gene TRBV5-1, with D perhaps matching TRBD1 (5 bases). Trimming removed 7 bases from V and 0 bases from J, with 14 bases in between. In germline, CDR1 is SGHRS, CDR2 YFSETQ. This CDR3 has 15 amino acids. CDR3 in DNA: TGCGCCAGCCGTTTACAGGCTAGCTCTGGAAACACCATATATTTT. Translation gives CASRLQASSGNTIYF.

The rearrangement uses TRBV7-8 and TRBJ1-5; possibly TRBD1 for D (5 bases). The CDR3 runs 15 residues. V lost 5 bases and J 2 bases, leaving 13 bases between the germline ends. CDR1 and CDR2 from the germline V gene are SGHVS and FQNEAQ. CDR3 region: CASSPGGIGNQPQHF. The DNA of the CDR3 is TGTGCCAGCAGCCCCGGGGGGATCGGCAATCAGCCCCAGCATTTT.

The chain employs TRBV7-2 and TRBJ2-5; D is perhaps TRBD1 (6 bases). The CDR3 sequence is 13 residues long. Germline CDR1 is SGHTA and CDR2 is FQGNSA. Trimming left V 6 bases short and J 1 base short, with 9 bases between. CDR3: CASRLTGQETQYF. CDR3 nucleotides: TGTGCCAGCAGGTTGACAGGCCAAGAGACCCAGTACTTC.

This clonotype came up once. The V gene is TRBV20-1, the J gene TRBJ1-6; D unclear. The CDR3 totals 15 residues. Trimming pared 5 bases from V and 3 bases from J, leaving 14 bases between. Germline loops: CDR1 DFQATT, CDR2 SNEGSKA (reference sequence). The CDR3 loop reads CSAPEGGSYNSPLHF. The CDR3 DNA sequence: TGCAGTGCTCCGGAAGGAGGCAGCTATAATTCACCCCTCCACTTT.

This clonotype was counted at least ten times. The rearrangement links TRBV12-3 or TRBV12-4 to TRBJ1-2; 12 positions match TRBD1. The CDR3 has 17 residues. V was clipped by 5 bases and J by 5 bases; unmatched bases: 12. This CDR3 reads CASSPGGQGAIRYGYTF. In DNA form, the CDR3 reads TGTGCCAGCAGTCCAGGGGGACAGGGGGCTATTCGGTATGGCTACACCTTC.

The rearrangement links TRBV3-1 to TRBJ2-7; 7 bases are shared with TRBD1. This CDR3 spans 13 amino acids. Per the germline V gene, CDR1 is LGHDT and CDR2 is YNNKEL (reference sequence). J gave up 7 bases and V 5 bases, and 8 bases lay outside the gene matches. CDR3 amino acids: CASSKGAPREQYF. The DNA for the CDR3 is TGTGCCAGCAGCAAGGGGGCACCCAGGGAGCAGTACTTC.

This chain links TRBV24-1 with TRBJ1-2; 8 bases map to TRBD1. V lost 4 bases and J lost 0; bases outside the gene matches: 9. In germline, CDR1 is KGHDR, CDR2 SFDVKD. The CDR3 is 17 amino acids. The CDR3: CATSDNPGQGANYGYTF. The DNA for the CDR3 is TGTGCCACCAGTGACAACCCTGGACAGGGAGCTAACTATGGCTACACCTTC.

This clonotype was counted only a few times. V gene TRBV13 combines with J gene TRBJ2-7; no firm D call. V was shortened by 0 bases and J by 2 bases, with 11 bases between the two germline ends. This CDR3 has 15 amino acids. From germline, CDR1 is PRHDT and CDR2 FYEKMQ (reference sequence). CDR3 region: CASSLGTQAAYEQYF. The DNA of the CDR3 is TGTGCCAGCAGCTTAGGTACCCAGGCCGCCTACGAGCAGTACTTC.

This clonotype was picked up a small number of times. The V and J genes are TRBV5-1 and TRBJ2-7; maybe TRBD1 (6 bases). Trimming left V 0 bases short and J 0 bases short, with 13 bases between. The CDR3 spans 16 residues. The germline gives CDR1 SGHRS, CDR2 YFSETQ. CDR3 sequence (DNA): TGCGCCAGCAGCTTGGGAGCAGGGGATGGCTCCTACGAGCAGTACTTC. Amino acid sequence: CASSLGAGDGSYEQYF.

This clonotype was counted a single time. The rearrangement joins TRBV5-4 to TRBJ2-1, with D possibly being TRBD2 (6 bases). Germline-derived CDR1 and CDR2 are SGHNT and YYREEE (reference sequence). The germline V and J ends were trimmed by 2 bases and 0 bases, with 9 bases remaining between them. The CDR3 has 15 residues. CDR3 bases: TGTGCCAGCAGCTTATGGGACTTCTCCTACAATGAGCAGTTCTTC. Translating gives CASSLWDFSYNEQFF.

J is TRBJ2-7 and V is TRBV18; D unclear. Germline lookup yields CDR1 KGHSH and CDR2 LQKENI. The V end lost 3 bases, the J end lost 1 base, and 10 bases lay between the germline ends. This CDR3 spans 14 amino acids. CDR3 bases: TGTGCCAGCTCACCGTTCAGCGCGTCCTACGAGCAGTACTTC. The encoded protein is CASSPFSASYEQYF.